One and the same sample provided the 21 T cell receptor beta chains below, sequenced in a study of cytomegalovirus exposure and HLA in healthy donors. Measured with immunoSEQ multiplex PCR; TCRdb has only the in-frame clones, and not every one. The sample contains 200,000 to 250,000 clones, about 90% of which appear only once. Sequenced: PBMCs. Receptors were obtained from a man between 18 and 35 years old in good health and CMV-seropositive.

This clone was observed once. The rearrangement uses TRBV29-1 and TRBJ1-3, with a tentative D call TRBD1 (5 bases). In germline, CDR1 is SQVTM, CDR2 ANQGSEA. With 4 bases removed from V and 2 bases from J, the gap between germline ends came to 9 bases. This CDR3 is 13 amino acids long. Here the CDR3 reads CSVAMGAGNTIYF. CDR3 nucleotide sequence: TGCAGCGTTGCTATGGGGGCTGGAAACACCATATATTTT.

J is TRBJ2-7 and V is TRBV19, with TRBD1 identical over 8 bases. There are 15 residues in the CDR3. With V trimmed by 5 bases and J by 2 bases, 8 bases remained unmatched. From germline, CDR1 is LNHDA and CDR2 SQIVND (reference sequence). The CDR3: CASSPPGQVAYEQYF. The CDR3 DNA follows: TGTGCCAGTAGTCCCCCGGGACAGGTCGCCTACGAGCAGTACTTC.

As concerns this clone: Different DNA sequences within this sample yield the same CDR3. CDR3 nucleotide sequence: TGTGCCTGGAGCCGTAACACTGAAGCTTTCTTT. Its translation: CAWSRNTEAFF. The rearrangement links TRBV30 to TRBJ1-1; no definite D call. The CDR3 totals 11 residues. Per the germline V gene, CDR1 is GTSNPN and CDR2 is SVGIG (reference sequence). The germline V and J ends were trimmed by 3 bases and 2 bases, with 4 bases remaining between them. Based on the CDR3 plus reference TRBV30 and TRBJ1-1, the full variable domain is SQTIHQWPATLVQPVGSPLSLECTVEGTSNPNLYWYRQAAGRGLQLLFYSVGIGQISSEVPQNLSASRPQDRQFILSSKKLLLSDSGFYLCAWSRNTEAFFGQGTRLTVV.

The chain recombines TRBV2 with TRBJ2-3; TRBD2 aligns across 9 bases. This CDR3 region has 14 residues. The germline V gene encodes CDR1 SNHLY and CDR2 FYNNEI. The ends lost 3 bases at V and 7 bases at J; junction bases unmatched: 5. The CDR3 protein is CASSDRLAGNTQYF. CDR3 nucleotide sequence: TGTGCCAGCAGTGACAGGCTAGCGGGAAATACGCAGTATTTT.

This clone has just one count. CDR3 region: CASSRDGETNEKLFF. The CDR3 coding sequence is TGCGCCAGCAGCCGGGACGGGGAAACTAATGAAAAACTGTTTTTT. This chain links TRBV5-1 with TRBJ1-4, with a tentative D call TRBD1 (5 bases). V shed 4 bases and J shed 1 base, with 11 bases lying between them. CDR1 and CDR2 (germline): SGHRS, YFSETQ. CDR3 size: 15 residues.

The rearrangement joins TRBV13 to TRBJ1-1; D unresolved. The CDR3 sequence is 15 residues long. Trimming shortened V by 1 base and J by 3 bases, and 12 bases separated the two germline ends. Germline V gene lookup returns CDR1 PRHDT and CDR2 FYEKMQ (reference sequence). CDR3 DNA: TGTGCCAGCAGCTTAGAGGCAGGAACGGACACTGAAGCTTTCTTT. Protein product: CASSLEAGTDTEAFF.

The CDR3 reads CASSLSASGKYNEQFF. The CDR3 DNA follows: TGCGCCAGCAGCTTGTCCGCTAGCGGAAAATACAATGAGCAGTTCTTC. The chain couples TRBV5-1 to TRBJ2-1, with TRBD2 identical over 7 bases. Germline CDR1 SGHRS, CDR2 YFSETQ. The CDR3 covers 16 residues. J was trimmed by 4 bases and V by 1 base; bases with no gene match: 8.

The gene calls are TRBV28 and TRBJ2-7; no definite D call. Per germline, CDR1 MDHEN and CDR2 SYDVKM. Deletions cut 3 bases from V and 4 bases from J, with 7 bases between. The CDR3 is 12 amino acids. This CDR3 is CASSFQNYEQYF. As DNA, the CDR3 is TGTGCCAGCAGTTTCCAGAATTACGAGCAGTACTTC.

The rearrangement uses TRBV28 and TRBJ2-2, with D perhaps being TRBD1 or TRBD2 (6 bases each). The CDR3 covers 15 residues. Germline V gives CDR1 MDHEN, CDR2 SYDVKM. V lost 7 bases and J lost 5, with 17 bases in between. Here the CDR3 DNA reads TGTGCCAGCAACGTGGGGGGCGCGGATACCGGGGAGCTGTTTTTT. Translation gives CASNVGGADTGELFF.

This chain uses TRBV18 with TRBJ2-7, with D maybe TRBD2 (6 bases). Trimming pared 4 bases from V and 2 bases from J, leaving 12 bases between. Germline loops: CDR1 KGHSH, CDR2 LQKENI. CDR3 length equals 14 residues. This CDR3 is CASSQLGSTYEQYF. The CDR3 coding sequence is TGTGCCAGCTCACAACTCGGGAGCACCTACGAGCAGTACTTC.

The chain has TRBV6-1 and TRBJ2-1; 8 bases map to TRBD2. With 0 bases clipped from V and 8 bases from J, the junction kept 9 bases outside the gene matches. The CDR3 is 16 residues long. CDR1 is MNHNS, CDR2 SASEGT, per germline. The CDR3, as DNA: TGTGCCAGCAGTGAAGCCGGGGTAGCGGGATTCTATGAGCAGTTCTTC. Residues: CASSEAGVAGFYEQFF.

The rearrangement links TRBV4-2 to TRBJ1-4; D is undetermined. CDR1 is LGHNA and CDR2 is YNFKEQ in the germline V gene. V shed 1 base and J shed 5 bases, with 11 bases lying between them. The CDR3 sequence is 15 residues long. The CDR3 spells CASSQVSSRNEKLFF. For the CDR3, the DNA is TGTGCCAGCAGCCAAGTGAGTAGCCGGAATGAAAAACTGTTTTTT.

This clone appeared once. The DNA of the CDR3 is TGTGCCAGCAGTTTAATCGGGGGAATGAACACTGAAGCTTTCTTT. Its translation is CASSLIGGMNTEAFF. The rearrangement links TRBV27 to TRBJ1-1; TRBD1 is a possible D gene (5 bases). CDR1 MNHEY and CDR2 SMNVEV come from the germline V gene (reference sequence). The CDR3 is 15 residues long. Trimming took 2 bases from V and 0 from J, leaving 10 bases between them.

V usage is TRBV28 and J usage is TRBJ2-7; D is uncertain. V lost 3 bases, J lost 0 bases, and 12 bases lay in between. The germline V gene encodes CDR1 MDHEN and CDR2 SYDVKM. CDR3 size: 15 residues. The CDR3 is CASSFIDAGSYEQYF. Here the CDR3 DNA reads TGTGCCAGCAGTTTTATCGACGCCGGCTCCTACGAGCAGTACTTC.

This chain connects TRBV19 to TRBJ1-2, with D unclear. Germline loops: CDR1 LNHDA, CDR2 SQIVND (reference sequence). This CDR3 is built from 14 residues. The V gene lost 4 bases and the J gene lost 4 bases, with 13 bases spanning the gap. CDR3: CASSTGALVYGYTF. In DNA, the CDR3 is TGTGCCAGTAGTACGGGTGCTCTCGTCTATGGCTACACCTTC.

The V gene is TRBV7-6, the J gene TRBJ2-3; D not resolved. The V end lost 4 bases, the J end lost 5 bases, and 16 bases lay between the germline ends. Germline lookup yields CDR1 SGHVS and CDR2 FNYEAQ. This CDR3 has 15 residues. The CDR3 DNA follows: TGTGCCAGCAGCTGGGCTACCCGGTTTATAGATACGCAGTATTTT. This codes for CASSWATRFIDTQYF. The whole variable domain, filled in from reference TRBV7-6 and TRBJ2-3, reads GAGVSQSPRYKVTKRGQDVALRCDPISGHVSLYWYRQALGQGPEFLTYFNYEAQQDKSGLPNDRFSAERPEGSISTLTIQRTEQRDSAMYRCASSWATRFIDTQYFGPGTRLTVL.

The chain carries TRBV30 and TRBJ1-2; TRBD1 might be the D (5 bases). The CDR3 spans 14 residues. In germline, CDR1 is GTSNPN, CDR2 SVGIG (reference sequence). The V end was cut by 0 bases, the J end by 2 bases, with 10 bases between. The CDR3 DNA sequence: TGTGCCTGGAGTGTTTGGGGGGAGAACTATGGCTACACCTTC. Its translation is CAWSVWGENYGYTF.

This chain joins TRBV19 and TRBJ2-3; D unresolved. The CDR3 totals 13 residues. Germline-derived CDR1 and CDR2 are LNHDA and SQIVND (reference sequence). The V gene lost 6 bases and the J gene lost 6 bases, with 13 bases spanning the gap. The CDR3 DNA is TGTGCCAGTAGAGATTTTCGAGCGGATACGCAGTATTTT. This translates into CASRDFRADTQYF. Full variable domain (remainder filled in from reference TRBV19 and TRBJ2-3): DGGITQSPKYLFRKEGQNVTLSCEQNLNHDAMYWYRQDPGQGLRLIYYSQIVNDFQKGDIAEGYSVSREKKESFPLTVTSAQKNPTAFYLCASRDFRADTQYFGPGTRLTVL.

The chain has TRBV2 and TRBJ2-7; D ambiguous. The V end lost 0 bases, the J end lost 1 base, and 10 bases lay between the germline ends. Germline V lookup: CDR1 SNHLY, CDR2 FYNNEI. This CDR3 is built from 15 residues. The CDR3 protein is CASSEARSRSYEQYF. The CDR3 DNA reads TGTGCCAGCAGTGAAGCGCGGTCACGGTCCTACGAGCAGTACTTC.

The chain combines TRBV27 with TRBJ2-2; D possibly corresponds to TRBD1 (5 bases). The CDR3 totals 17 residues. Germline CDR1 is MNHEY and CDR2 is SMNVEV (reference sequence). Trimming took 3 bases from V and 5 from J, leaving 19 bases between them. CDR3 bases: TGTGCCAGCAGTTTTCGTCCAGGGATAACAAATACCGGGGAGCTGTTTTTT. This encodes CASSFRPGITNTGELFF.

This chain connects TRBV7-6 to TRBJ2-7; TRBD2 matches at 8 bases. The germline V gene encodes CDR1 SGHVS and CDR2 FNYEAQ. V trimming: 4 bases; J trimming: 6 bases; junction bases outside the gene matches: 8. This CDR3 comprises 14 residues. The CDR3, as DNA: TGTGCCAGCAGCTCCCAAGCGGGAGCAGGCGAGCAGTACTTC. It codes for CASSSQAGAGEQYF.